The text below deals with one T cell receptor beta chain. This sample stems from a study of shared T cell receptors in the human thymus. The length of the CDR3 is 17 residues. In germline, CDR1 is LGHNA, CDR2 YSLEER. Trimming removed 3 bases at V and 1 base at J, with 17 bases between. This table comes from immunoSEQ multiplex PCR, and its TCRdb copy is limited to in-frame clones, with some not included. The sample lists hundreds of thousands of clones, 88% occurring once. This sample also appeared in a second study, on human thymus T cells. This second study says: Healthy Finnish infants undergoing corrective surgery for congenital heart defects were the donors. Corrective cardiac surgery supplied the resected thymus tissue. Repertoires from thymus and blood appeared to show biased V and J gene usage. Among unrelated individuals, related research reported thymic repertoires that overlapped highly.

Sequenced: thymocytes. The receptor comes from a boy in the first two years of life with a congenital heart defect. The V gene is TRBV4-3, the J gene TRBJ2-3; perhaps TRBD2 as D (6 bases). CDR3 in amino acids: CASSQISLAWGTDTQYF. For the CDR3, the DNA is TGCGCCAGCAGCCAGATAAGTCTAGCGTGGGGCACAGATACGCAGTATTTT.